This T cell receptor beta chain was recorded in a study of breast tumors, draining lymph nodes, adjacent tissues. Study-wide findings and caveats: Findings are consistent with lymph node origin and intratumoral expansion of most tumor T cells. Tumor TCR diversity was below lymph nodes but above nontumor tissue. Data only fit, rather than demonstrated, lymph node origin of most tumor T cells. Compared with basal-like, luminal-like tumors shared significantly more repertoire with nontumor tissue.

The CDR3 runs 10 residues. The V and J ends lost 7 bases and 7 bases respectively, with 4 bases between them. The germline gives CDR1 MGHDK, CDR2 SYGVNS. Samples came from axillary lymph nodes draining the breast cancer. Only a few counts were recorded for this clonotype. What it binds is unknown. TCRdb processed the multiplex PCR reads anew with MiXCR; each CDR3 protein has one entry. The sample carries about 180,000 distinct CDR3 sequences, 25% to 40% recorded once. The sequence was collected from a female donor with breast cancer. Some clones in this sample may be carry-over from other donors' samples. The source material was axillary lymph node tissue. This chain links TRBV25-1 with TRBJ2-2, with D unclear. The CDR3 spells CASTHGELFF. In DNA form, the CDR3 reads TGTGCCAGCACTCACGGGGAGCTGTTTTTT.